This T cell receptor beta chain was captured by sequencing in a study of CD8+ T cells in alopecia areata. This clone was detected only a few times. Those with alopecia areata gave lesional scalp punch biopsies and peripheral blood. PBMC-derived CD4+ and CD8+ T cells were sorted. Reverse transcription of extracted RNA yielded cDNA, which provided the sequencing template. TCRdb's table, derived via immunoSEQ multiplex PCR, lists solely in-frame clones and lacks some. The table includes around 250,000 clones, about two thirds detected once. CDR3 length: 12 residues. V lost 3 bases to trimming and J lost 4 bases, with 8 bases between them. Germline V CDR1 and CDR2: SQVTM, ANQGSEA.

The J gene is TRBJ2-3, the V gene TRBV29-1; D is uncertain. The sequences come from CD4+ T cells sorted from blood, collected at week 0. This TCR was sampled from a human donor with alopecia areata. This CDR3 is CSVERSADTQYF. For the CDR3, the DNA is TGCAGCGTTGAGCGTTCGGCAGATACGCAGTATTTT.